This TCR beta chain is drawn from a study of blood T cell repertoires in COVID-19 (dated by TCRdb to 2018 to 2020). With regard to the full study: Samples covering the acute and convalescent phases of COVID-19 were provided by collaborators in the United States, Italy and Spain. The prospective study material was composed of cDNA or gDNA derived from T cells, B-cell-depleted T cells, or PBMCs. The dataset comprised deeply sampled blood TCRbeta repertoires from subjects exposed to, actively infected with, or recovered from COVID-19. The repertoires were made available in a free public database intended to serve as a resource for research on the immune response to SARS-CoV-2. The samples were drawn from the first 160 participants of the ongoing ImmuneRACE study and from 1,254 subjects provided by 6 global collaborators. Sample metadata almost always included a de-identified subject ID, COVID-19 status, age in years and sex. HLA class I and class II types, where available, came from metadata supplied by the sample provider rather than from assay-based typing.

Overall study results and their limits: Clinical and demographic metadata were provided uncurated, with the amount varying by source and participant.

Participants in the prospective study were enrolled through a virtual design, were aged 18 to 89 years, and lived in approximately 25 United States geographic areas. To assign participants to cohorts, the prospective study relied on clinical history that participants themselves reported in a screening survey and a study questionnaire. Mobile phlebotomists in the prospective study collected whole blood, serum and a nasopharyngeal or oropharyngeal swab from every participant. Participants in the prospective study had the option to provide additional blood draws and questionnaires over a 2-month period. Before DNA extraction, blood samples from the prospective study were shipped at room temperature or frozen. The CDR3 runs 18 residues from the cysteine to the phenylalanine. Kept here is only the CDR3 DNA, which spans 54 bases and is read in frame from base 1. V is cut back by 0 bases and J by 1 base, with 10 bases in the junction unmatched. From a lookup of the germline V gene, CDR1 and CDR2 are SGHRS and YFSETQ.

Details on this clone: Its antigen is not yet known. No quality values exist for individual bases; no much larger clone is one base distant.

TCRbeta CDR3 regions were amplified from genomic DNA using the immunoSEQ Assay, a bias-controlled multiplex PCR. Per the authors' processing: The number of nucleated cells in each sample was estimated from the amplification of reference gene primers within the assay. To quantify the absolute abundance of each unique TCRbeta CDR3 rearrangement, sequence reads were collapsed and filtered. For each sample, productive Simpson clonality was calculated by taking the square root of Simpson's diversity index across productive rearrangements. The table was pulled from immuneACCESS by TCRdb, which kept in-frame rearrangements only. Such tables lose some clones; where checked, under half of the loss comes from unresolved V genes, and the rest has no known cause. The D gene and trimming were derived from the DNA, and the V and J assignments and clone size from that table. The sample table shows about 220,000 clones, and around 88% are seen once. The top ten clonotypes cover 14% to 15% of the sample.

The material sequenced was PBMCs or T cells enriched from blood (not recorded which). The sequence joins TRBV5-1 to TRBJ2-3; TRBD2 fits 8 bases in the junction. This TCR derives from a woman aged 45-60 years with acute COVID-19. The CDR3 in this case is CASSLAQGWREGTDTQYF. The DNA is TGCGCCAGCAGCTTGGCTCAAGGTTGGCGGGAGGGCACAGATACGCAGTATTTT.